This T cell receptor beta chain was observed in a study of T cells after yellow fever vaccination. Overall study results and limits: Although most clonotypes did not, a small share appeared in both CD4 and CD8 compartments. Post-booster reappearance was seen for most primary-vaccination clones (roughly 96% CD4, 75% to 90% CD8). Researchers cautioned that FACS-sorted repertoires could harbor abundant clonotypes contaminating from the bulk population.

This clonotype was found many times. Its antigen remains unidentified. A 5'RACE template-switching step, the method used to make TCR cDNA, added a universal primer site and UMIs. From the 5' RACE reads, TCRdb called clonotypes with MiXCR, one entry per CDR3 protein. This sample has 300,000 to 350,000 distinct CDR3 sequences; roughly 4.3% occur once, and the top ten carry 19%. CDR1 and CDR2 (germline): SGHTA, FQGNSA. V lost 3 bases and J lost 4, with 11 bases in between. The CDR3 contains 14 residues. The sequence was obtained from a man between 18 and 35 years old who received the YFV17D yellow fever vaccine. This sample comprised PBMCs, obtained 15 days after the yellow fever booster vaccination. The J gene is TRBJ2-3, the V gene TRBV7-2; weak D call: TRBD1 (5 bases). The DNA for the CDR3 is TGTGCCAGCAGCTTTCCCGAAGGGGCAGATACGCAGTATTTT. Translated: CASSFPEGADTQYF. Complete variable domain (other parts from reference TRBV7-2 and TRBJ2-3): GAGVSQSPSNKVTEKGKDVELRCDPISGHTALYWYRQSLGQGLEFLIYFQGNSAPDKSGLPSDRFSAERTGGSVSTLTIQRTQQEDSAVYLCASSFPEGADTQYFGPGTRLTVL.